This T cell receptor beta chain was recovered during a study of blood T cell repertoires in COVID-19. Background on the study: The cDNA or gDNA used as material had been derived from T cells, B-cell-depleted T cells, or PBMCs.

Source study methods: Reference gene primer amplification gave estimated nucleated cell counts. Clones were sequenced by immunoSEQ multiplex PCR, and TCRdb holds only the in-frame ones, with some missing. V and J calls and clone size are copied from that table; D and trimming were computed from the DNA. The repertoire consists of 95,000 to 150,000 clones, with about four fifths occurring once and the leading ten covering roughly 16%. Germline CDR1 reads DFQATT; CDR2 reads SNEGSKA (reference sequence). Trimming took 3 bases from V and 0 from J; bases not matched to a gene: 5. The CDR3 loop spans 15 amino acids.

This receptor was taken from a man in his 60s with active or convalescent COVID-19. The genes are TRBV20-1 and TRBJ2-7, with 10 bases matching TRBD1. Sequences were obtained from peripheral blood. The CDR3 loop is CSASGTGETSYEQYF. The CDR3 DNA reads as TGCAGTGCTAGTGGGACAGGGGAGACCTCCTACGAGCAGTACTTC.